The 27 T cell receptor beta chains in this list originate from one sample, sequenced in a study of vaccination and CD4 T cells after COVID-19. With the Oncomine TCR Beta short-read assay, DNA from cultured CD4+ T cells was sequenced. TCRdb reanalysed the PCR reads using MiXCR and keeps one entry per CDR3 protein. The profile shows 5,500 to 8,500 distinct CDR3 sequences, 50% of them singletons. Treatment meaning: approximately nine-day PBMC culture with coronavirus spike peptide pools or control peptides (ViraFEST assay). One should note that the unexposed donor's CD4+ T cells were collected before the COVID-19 pandemic (2011-2018). Antigens of these TCRs are unknown. The specimen was CD4+ T cells from blood, cultured in vitro. These receptor sequences come from a human donor in good health.

The V call is TRBV12-3 or TRBV12-4, the J call TRBJ1-6, with D possibly TRBD1 on 6 matching bases. The CDR3 runs 14 residues. The V and J ends lost 1 base and 8 bases respectively, with 9 bases between them. The CDR3 spells CASSLGDTYSPLHF. The CDR3 bases are TGTGCCAGCAGTTTAGGGGACACTTATTCACCCCTCCACTTT.

This clonotype was seen a handful of times. The rearrangement uses TRBV11-2 and TRBJ1-1; D is unclear. Trimming shortened V by 5 bases and J by 3 bases, and 13 bases separated the two germline ends. The V gene's germline CDR1 is SGHAT and CDR2 FQNNGV. The CDR3 loop spans 14 amino acids. CDR3 loop: CASSIGPPDTEAFF. The CDR3 DNA follows: TGTGCCAGCAGCATAGGACCGCCGGACACTGAAGCTTTCTTT.

This chain connects TRBV9 to TRBJ1-1; no clear D. Germline-derived CDR1 and CDR2 are SGDLS and YYNGEE. Trimming cost V 4 bases and J 1 base, with 11 bases left between them. The CDR3 loop spans 14 amino acids. The CDR3 bases are TGTGCCAGCAGCCGGGCTTATGCGAACACTGAAGCTTTCTTT. This gives the protein CASSRAYANTEAFF. Supplemented by reference TRBV9 and TRBJ1-1, the full variable domain reads DSGVTQTPKHLITATGQRVTLRCSPRSGDLSVYWYQQSLDQGLQFLIQYYNGEERAKGNILERFSAQQFPDLHSELNLSSLELGDSALYFCASSRAYANTEAFFGQGTRLTVV.

The CDR3 is CASSVIGSTAFF. The CDR3 DNA reads as TGTGCCAGCAGCGTAATAGGGAGTACGGCCTTCTTC. The chain has TRBV7-9 and TRBJ2-1; a possible D gene is TRBD2 (5 bases). Trimming removed 5 bases from V and 16 bases from J, with 18 bases in between. Germline CDR1 reads SEHNR; CDR2 reads FQNEAQ (reference sequence). This CDR3 is built from 12 residues.

This clonotype occurred a few times. V usage is TRBV6-5 and J usage is TRBJ1-2; D perhaps matches TRBD1 (5 bases). The V end lost 2 bases, the J end lost 8 bases, and 15 bases lay between the germline ends. The CDR3 is 14 amino acids. Germline V gives CDR1 MNHEY, CDR2 SVGAGI. As DNA, the CDR3 is TGTGCCAGCAGTTACACGAAGGGGTTAGGAGGCTACACCTTC. Its translation: CASSYTKGLGGYTF.

The chain carries TRBV12-3 or TRBV12-4 and TRBJ2-7, with TRBD1 matching over 10 bases. With 6 bases clipped from V and 1 base from J, the junction kept 3 bases outside the gene matches. The CDR3 totals 14 residues. The CDR3 DNA follows: TGTGCCAGCAGGGGGACAGGGGAGTCCTACGAGCAGTACTTC. As protein: CASRGTGESYEQYF.

This chain uses TRBV6-1 with TRBJ1-5, with D possibly TRBD1 on 5 matching bases. CDR3 length equals 13 residues. Germline CDR1 and CDR2: MNHNS and SASEGT. With 2 bases removed from V and 4 bases from J, the gap between germline ends came to 6 bases. The CDR3 protein is CASSERGNQPQHF. CDR3 coding DNA: TGTGCCAGCAGTGAACGGGGGAATCAGCCCCAGCATTTT.

V gene TRBV7-9 combines with J gene TRBJ1-6; weak D call: TRBD1 (6 bases). In germline, CDR1 is SEHNR, CDR2 FQNEAQ (reference sequence). This CDR3 region has 17 residues. Trimming shortened V by 1 base and J by 2 bases, and 12 bases separated the two germline ends. The CDR3 spells CASSLGSGAAYNSPLHF. CDR3 nucleotide sequence: TGTGCCAGCAGCTTAGGGTCAGGGGCAGCCTATAATTCACCCCTCCACTTT.

The gene calls are TRBV19 and TRBJ1-5, with D tentatively TRBD1 (6 bases). The CDR3 is 14 residues long. V was trimmed by 5 bases and J by 2 bases, leaving 10 bases between them. Germline V gene data show CDR1 as LNHDA and CDR2 as SQIVND (reference sequence). CDR3 nucleotide sequence: TGTGCCAGTAGTGACTACAGGGGCAATCAGCCCCAGCATTTT. Protein: CASSDYRGNQPQHF.

V is TRBV12-3 or TRBV12-4 and J is TRBJ2-3, with 8 bases lining up with TRBD1. The CDR3 has 12 amino acids. V gave up 6 bases and J gave up 7 bases; unmatched junction bases: 3. Written as DNA, the CDR3 is TGTGCCAGCAGCCGCAGGGGGCATACGCAGTATTTT. Amino acid sequence: CASSRRGHTQYF.

The chain couples TRBV19 to TRBJ2-3; D remains ambiguous. Germline V gives CDR1 LNHDA, CDR2 SQIVND (reference sequence). This CDR3 is built from 14 residues. Trimming stripped 7 bases from V and 0 bases from J, with 11 bases between. In DNA form, the CDR3 reads TGTGCCAGTACAAGAGACCATAGCACAGATACGCAGTATTTT. Amino acid sequence: CASTRDHSTDTQYF.

The CDR3 nucleotides are TGTGCCAGCAGTGCTCCGGGACAGGGTCATAGCAATCAGCCCCAGCATTTT. Amino acids: CASSAPGQGHSNQPQHF. This chain joins TRBV2 and TRBJ1-5; 9 nucleotides agree with TRBD1. J gave up 0 bases and V 4 bases, and 7 bases lay outside the gene matches. The length of the CDR3 is 17 residues. Germline values: CDR1 SNHLY, CDR2 FYNNEI.

The chain links TRBV20-1 to TRBJ1-1; D not certain. V shed 7 bases and J shed 0 bases, with 12 bases lying between them. The germline V gene has CDR1 DFQATT and CDR2 SNEGSKA (reference sequence). This CDR3 has 13 residues. The CDR3 protein is CSVTPTVNTEAFF. The CDR3, as DNA: TGCAGTGTTACTCCGACGGTGAACACTGAAGCTTTCTTT.

The chain has TRBV5-1 and TRBJ2-7, with TRBD1 matching 9 bases. V lost 4 bases and J lost 3; bases outside the gene matches: 5. This CDR3 contains 14 residues. Germline V gene data show CDR1 as SGHRS and CDR2 as YFSETQ. The CDR3: CASSPAGQGYEQYF. CDR3 sequence (DNA): TGCGCCAGCAGCCCCGCGGGACAGGGCTACGAGCAGTACTTC.

This clonotype was counted a few times. The chain uses TRBV15 and TRBJ2-3; D may correspond to TRBD1 or TRBD2 (5 bases each). Germline assignment: CDR1 LNHNV and CDR2 YYDKDF (reference sequence). Trimming cost V 3 bases and J 0 bases, with 16 bases left between them. This CDR3 is built from 17 residues. The CDR3 DNA follows: TGTGCCACCAGCAGGGCGCAGGGAAGGGAGAGCACAGATACGCAGTATTTT. Translating it yields CATSRAQGRESTDTQYF.

The chain joins TRBV6-5 to TRBJ2-7; possibly TRBD1 for D (6 bases). This CDR3 has 11 residues. Trimming left V 4 bases short and J 6 bases short, with 7 bases between. Germline CDR1 MNHEY, CDR2 SVGAGI. The CDR3 region is CASSFRGEQYF. The CDR3 DNA reads TGTGCCAGCAGTTTCAGGGGCGAGCAGTACTTC.

This chain links TRBV27 with TRBJ2-3; D is unresolved. CDR1 is MNHEY and CDR2 is SMNVEV in the germline V gene (reference sequence). Trimming took off 3 bases at V and 3 bases at J, with 4 bases between the two ends. CDR3 length: 12 residues. The CDR3 DNA follows: TGTGCCAGCAGTTTGGGTACAGATACGCAGTATTTT. Translating it yields CASSLGTDTQYF.

This clonotype has a handful of counts. The J gene is TRBJ1-2, the V gene TRBV18; no clear D. V gave up 0 bases and J gave up 4 bases, with 15 bases separating them. CDR1 and CDR2 (germline): KGHSH, LQKENI. The CDR3 sequence is 16 residues long. CDR3 DNA: TGTGCCAGCTCACCACCGGCGGTGGCAGGATCCTATGGCTACACCTTC. Translating it yields CASSPPAVAGSYGYTF.

V is TRBV7-8 and J is TRBJ1-2; tentative D call: TRBD1 (5 bases). CDR3 length: 14 residues. V dropped 5 bases and J dropped 0 bases, with 10 bases sitting between them. Germline CDR1 is SGHVS and CDR2 is FQNEAQ. CDR3 in DNA: TGTGCCAGCAGCCCCTCGACAGCTAACTATGGCTACACCTTC. Its protein is CASSPSTANYGYTF.

CDR3 nucleotides: TGTGCCAGCAGCAGAAGGGCCCAGCATTTT. It codes for CASSRRAQHF. The chain links TRBV21-1 to TRBJ1-5. TRBV21-1 is an annotated pseudogene. CDR3 length equals 10 residues.

CDR3 in amino acids: CASSLAMGEQYF. The DNA of the CDR3 is TGCGCCAGCAGCTTGGCCATGGGCGAGCAGTACTTC. This sequence joins TRBV5-1 and TRBJ2-7; no definite D call. The V end was cut by 0 bases, the J end by 6 bases, with 7 bases between. The CDR3 is 12 amino acids. Germline V gene sequence: CDR1 SGHRS, CDR2 YFSETQ. Supplemented by reference TRBV5-1 and TRBJ2-7, the full variable domain reads KAGVTQTPRYLIKTRGQQVTLSCSPISGHRSVSWYQQTPGQGLQFLFEYFSETQRNKGNFPGRFSGRQFSNSRSEMNVSTLELGDSALYLCASSLAMGEQYFGPGTRLTVT.

This clonotype showed up just a few times. The V call is TRBV6-1, the J call TRBJ1-2; D is perhaps TRBD1 (5 bases). V was cut by 8 bases and J by 8 bases, with 12 bases left in between. This CDR3 comprises 11 residues. Germline CDR1 MNHNS, CDR2 SASEGT. The CDR3, as DNA: TGTGCCAGCTGGCAGGGAAGGGGCTACACCTTC. The encoded protein is CASWQGRGYTF.

This clonotype turned up a few times. In DNA form, the CDR3 reads TGTGCCAGCGGAGGCACAGAGACCTACGAGCAGTACTTC. This encodes CASGGTETYEQYF. The gene calls are TRBV6-1 and TRBJ2-7; tentative D call: TRBD2 (5 bases). CDR3 size: 13 residues. Germline CDR1 and CDR2: MNHNS and SASEGT. V was clipped by 8 bases and J by 2 bases, with 13 bases between them.

This clonotype was seen more than once but under ten times. The chain uses TRBV20-1 and TRBJ2-5, with TRBD2 matching over 9 bases. The CDR3 consists of 14 residues. Germline loops: CDR1 DFQATT, CDR2 SNEGSKA (reference sequence). J lost 5 bases, V lost 4 bases, and 8 bases had no gene match. CDR3 DNA: TGCAGTGCTAAAGCGGGGGGTTTAGGTGAGACCCAGTACTTC. It encodes CSAKAGGLGETQYF.

The J gene is TRBJ2-7, the V gene TRBV7-9, with TRBD1 matching over 8 bases. Germline loops: CDR1 SEHNR, CDR2 FQNEAQ (reference sequence). The V gene end was trimmed by 4 bases and the J gene end by 1 base; junction bases not matched to a gene: 9. The CDR3 totals 16 residues. The CDR3 bases are TGTGCCAGCAGCTCAGACCGACAGGGGAGGTCCTACGAGCAGTACTTC. Translating gives CASSSDRQGRSYEQYF.

This clonotype was seen more than once but under ten times. The genes are TRBV6-1 and TRBJ2-3; no clear D gene. The CDR3 length is 12 residues. Germline CDR1 is MNHNS and CDR2 is SASEGT. V was clipped by 4 bases and J by 2 bases, with 4 bases between them. The DNA of the CDR3 is TGTGCCAGCAGTGCATACACAGATACGCAGTATTTT. Translating it yields CASSAYTDTQYF.

The gene calls are TRBV4-2 and TRBJ1-3; no definite D call. V was trimmed by 1 base and J by 4 bases, leaving 8 bases between them. The CDR3 has 14 residues. Germline CDR1 is LGHNA and CDR2 is YNFKEQ. In DNA form, the CDR3 reads TGTGCCAGCAGCCAAGCTCAACAGGGAAACACCATATATTTT. Amino acid sequence: CASSQAQQGNTIYF.